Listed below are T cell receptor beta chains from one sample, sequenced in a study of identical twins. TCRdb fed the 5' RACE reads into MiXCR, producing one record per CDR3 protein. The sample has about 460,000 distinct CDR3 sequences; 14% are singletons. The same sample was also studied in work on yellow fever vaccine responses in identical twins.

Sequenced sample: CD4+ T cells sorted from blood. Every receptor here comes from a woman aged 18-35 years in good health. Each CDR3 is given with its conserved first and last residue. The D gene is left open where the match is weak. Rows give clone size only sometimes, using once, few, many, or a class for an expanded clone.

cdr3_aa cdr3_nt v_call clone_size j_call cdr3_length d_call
CASSDQGRDQPQHF TGTGCCAGCAGCGACCAGGGGCGTGATCAGCCCCAGCATTTT TRBV7-9 - TRBJ1-5 14 -
CASSSLEGLAGINEQFF TGTGCCAGCAGTTCTCTAGAAGGGCTAGCGGGAATCAATGAGCAGTTCTTC TRBV2 many TRBJ2-1 17 TRBD2
CASSYAGQGQTQYF TGTGCCAGCAGTTACGCCGGACAGGGGCAGACCCAGTACTTC TRBV6-2/TRBV6-3 few TRBJ2-5 14 TRBD1
CASRPESTGEAFF TGTGCCAGCAGGCCTGAGTCGACAGGGGAAGCTTTCTTT TRBV2 few TRBJ1-1 13 TRBD1
CASSLWGTGEQYF TGTGCCAGCAGCTTATGGGGAACTGGGGAGCAGTACTTC TRBV11-1 - TRBJ2-7 13 -
CSAPTGGVTQYF TGCAGTGCCCCGACGGGGGGGGTGACCCAGTACTTC TRBV20-1 few TRBJ2-5 12 TRBD2
CASSLAASTDTQYF TGTGCCAGCAGCTTAGCGGCTAGCACAGATACGCAGTATTTT TRBV11-3 many TRBJ2-3 14 -
CATSRDGRVESPLHF TGTGCCACCAGCAGAGATGGCAGGGTGGAATCACCCCTCCACTTT TRBV15 - TRBJ1-6 15 -
CASSLRTSGSPFTDTQYF TGTGCCAGCAGCTTGAGGACTAGCGGGAGTCCTTTCACAGATACGCAGTATTTT TRBV11-2 - TRBJ2-3 18 TRBD2
CASSDFRDRSSYEQYF TGTGCCAGCAGTGATTTTCGGGACAGGTCCTCCTACGAGCAGTACTTC TRBV2 few TRBJ2-7 16 TRBD1
CASSPRPQQGVSYNEQFF TGTGCCAGCAGCCCCCGGCCTCAACAGGGGGTGTCCTACAATGAGCAGTTCTTC TRBV11-2 few TRBJ2-1 18 TRBD1
CATSDLNPQETQYF TGTGCCACCAGTGATTTGAACCCACAAGAGACCCAGTACTTC TRBV24-1 few TRBJ2-5 14 -
CASSPPKAGGPKETQYF TGTGCCAGCTCACCACCCAAAGCAGGGGGCCCAAAAGAGACCCAGTACTTC TRBV18 few TRBJ2-5 17 TRBD1
CSASQASYGYTF TGCAGTGCTAGCCAGGCCAGTTATGGCTACACCTTC TRBV20-1 few TRBJ1-2 12 -
CASSQEGAGEIGGELFF TGCGCCAGCAGCCAAGAGGGGGCGGGAGAAATCGGCGGGGAGCTGTTTTTT TRBV4-3 few TRBJ2-2 17 -
CASSVDRGGDTQYF TGTGCCAGCAGCGTAGACAGGGGAGGTGATACGCAGTATTTT TRBV9 - TRBJ2-3 14 -
CASSSSTGGEQHF TGTGCCAGCAGCTCGTCGACAGGGGGCGAACAGCATTTT TRBV7-3 - TRBJ1-5 13 TRBD1
CASRRTSGSSNEQYF TGTGCCAGCAGGCGGACTAGCGGGAGTAGCAACGAGCAGTACTTC TRBV27 - TRBJ2-7 15 TRBD2
CASSLRGPATKQYF TGTGCCAGCAGTTTGAGGGGGCCTGCTACGAAGCAGTACTTC TRBV28 many TRBJ2-7 14 TRBD1
CASTTGQSLGEQYF TGTGCCAGCACCACCGGGCAGAGCCTAGGAGAGCAGTACTTC TRBV6-1 - TRBJ2-7 14 -
CASSLWFHYEQYF TGTGCCAGCAGCTTGTGGTTCCACTACGAGCAGTACTTC TRBV7-8 few TRBJ2-7 13 -
CASSDWRGAAKNIQYF TGTGCCAGCAGTGACTGGCGGGGAGCAGCCAAAAACATTCAGTACTTC TRBV5-6 - TRBJ2-4 16 -
CSAQSQPGGTGELFF TGCAGTGCCCAGAGTCAACCTGGCGGCACCGGGGAGCTGTTTTTT TRBV20-1 many TRBJ2-2 15 -
CASSKTSDPLDTQYF TGCGCCAGCAGCAAAACTAGCGACCCATTAGATACGCAGTATTTT TRBV4-3 - TRBJ2-3 15 TRBD2